This T cell receptor beta chain is from a study of OX40 agonist ivuxolimab in advanced cancers. This table comes from immunoSEQ multiplex PCR, and its TCRdb copy is limited to in-frame clones, with some not included. This sample has tens of thousands of clones, with 87% found just once. This CDR3 comprises 14 residues. Germline V gene data show CDR1 as SGHAT and CDR2 as FQNNGV. Trimming took 1 base from V and 5 from J, leaving 9 bases between them. This receptor was taken from an adult with an advanced solid tumor such as melanoma, head and neck, liver or kidney cancer. The sequenced sample was CD4+ or CD8+ T cells sorted from blood, obtained in a trial of the OX40 agonist ivuxolimab. The chain couples TRBV11-2 to TRBJ2-1, with a tentative D call TRBD2 (6 bases). The DNA for the CDR3 is TGTGCCAGCAGCTTAGTGTTAGCGGACAATGAGCAGTTCTTC. This sequence encodes CASSLVLADNEQFF.